Here is one TCR beta chain with its context. Clones were read by immunoSEQ multiplex PCR, and TCRdb kept only the in-frame ones, dropping some. The sample consists of about 94,000 clones, more than 80% of them appearing once. The sample is drawn from a study of blood T cell repertoires in COVID-19. Germline V gene sequence: CDR1 MGHRA, CDR2 YSYEKL. V gave up 0 bases and J gave up 5 bases, with 7 bases separating them. CDR3 length: 13 residues. The gene calls are TRBV4-1 and TRBJ2-5, with D unclear. Specimen: peripheral blood. This clonotype was sampled from a woman over 75 with acute or convalescent COVID-19. The CDR3 is CASSQEVRETQYF. CDR3 coding DNA: TGCGCCAGCAGCCAAGAAGTCAGGGAGACCCAGTACTTC.